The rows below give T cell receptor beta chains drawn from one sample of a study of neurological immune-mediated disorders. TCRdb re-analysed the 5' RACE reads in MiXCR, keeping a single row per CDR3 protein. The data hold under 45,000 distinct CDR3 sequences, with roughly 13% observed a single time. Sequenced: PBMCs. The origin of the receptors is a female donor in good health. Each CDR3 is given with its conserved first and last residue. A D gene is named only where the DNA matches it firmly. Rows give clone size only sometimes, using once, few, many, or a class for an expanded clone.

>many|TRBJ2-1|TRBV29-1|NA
TGCAGCGTTGCATCGACTTACAATGAGCAGTTCTTC
CSVASTYNEQFF
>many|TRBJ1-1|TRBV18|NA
TGTGCCAGCTCACAGGCAGGGATTAACACTGAAGCTTTCTTT
CASSQAGINTEAFF
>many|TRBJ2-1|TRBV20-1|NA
TGCAGTGCTAGAGATTTGACGAGGGGCTATGAGCAGTTCTTC
CSARDLTRGYEQFF
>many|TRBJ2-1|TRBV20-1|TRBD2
TGCAGTGCTTCGACTAGCGGGGGTCACAATGAGCAGTTCTTC
CSASTSGGHNEQFF
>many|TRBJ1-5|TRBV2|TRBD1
TGTGCCAGCAGTGGTCGCGGGACAGGGGCTGATCAGCCCCAGCATTTT
CASSGRGTGADQPQHF
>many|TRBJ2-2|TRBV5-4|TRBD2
TGTGCCAGCGGCCAATTCGGGGGGGCGAACACCGGGGAGCTGTTTTTT
CASGQFGGANTGELFF
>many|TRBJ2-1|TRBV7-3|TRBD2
TGTGCCAGCAGCCCCCGGGGGGGCGGTGAGCAGTTCTTC
CASSPRGGGEQFF
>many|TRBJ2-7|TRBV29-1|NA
TGCAGCGTTGAAGTTACCCACGGGGGCGAGCAGTACTTC
CSVEVTHGGEQYF
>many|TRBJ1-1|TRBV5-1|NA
TGCGCCAGCAGCCCGCTCCTGTCGGGTATGAACACTGAAGCTTTCTTT
CASSPLLSGMNTEAFF
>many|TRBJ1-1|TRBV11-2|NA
TGTGCCAGCAGCTTACAGGGAATGGACACTGAAGCTTTCTTT
CASSLQGMDTEAFF
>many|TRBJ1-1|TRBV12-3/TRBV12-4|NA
TGTGCCAGCAGTTTCGGCCAGATTGAAGCTTTCTTT
CASSFGQIEAFF
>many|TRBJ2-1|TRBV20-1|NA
TGCAGTGCTAGAGTTTCGGGACCAAGTTTCAATGAGCAGTTCTTC
CSARVSGPSFNEQFF
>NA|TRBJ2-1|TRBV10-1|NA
TGCGCCAGCAGTGAGGATCCGAGGGGGAATGAGCAGTTCTTC
CASSEDPRGNEQFF
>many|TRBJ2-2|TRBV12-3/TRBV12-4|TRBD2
TGTGCCAGCAGTTCCCCCGGGGGGTGGACAGCGGGAGGGCCTCACACCGGGGAGCTGTTTTTT
CASSSPGGWTAGGPHTGELFF
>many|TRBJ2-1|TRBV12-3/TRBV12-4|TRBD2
TGTGCCAGCAGTTTAGAGATTAGCGGGGGGTCCTACAATGAGCAGTTCTTC
CASSLEISGGSYNEQFF
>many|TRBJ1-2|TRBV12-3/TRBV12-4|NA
TGTGCCAGCAGTTTAGAACAGATCTATGGCTACACCTTC
CASSLEQIYGYTF